The clone carrying this T cell receptor (beta chain) has just a few counts. This specimen belongs to a study of blood T cells in healthy people across ages. The germline CDR1 and CDR2 sequences are SEHNR and FQNEAQ (reference sequence). The CDR3 consists of 15 residues. The V segment lost 5 bases and the J segment 4 bases; nucleotides outside the gene matches: 7. Through a sample-barcoded 5' primer and a J-beta primer mix, a second PCR was run for about 6 to 11 cycles. TCRdb ran MiXCR on the 5' RACE reads and lists one entry per CDR3 protein. The sample holds roughly 1.7 million distinct CDR3 sequences, about 35% seen once.

This clonotype originated in a woman aged 30 to 39 in good health. Source material: blood. The chain has TRBV7-9 and TRBJ1-2, with TRBD1 matching 10 bases. CDR3 sequence (DNA): TGTGCCAGCAGCGCGACAGGGGGCCAGGTCTATGGCTACACCTTC. Translation: CASSATGGQVYGYTF.